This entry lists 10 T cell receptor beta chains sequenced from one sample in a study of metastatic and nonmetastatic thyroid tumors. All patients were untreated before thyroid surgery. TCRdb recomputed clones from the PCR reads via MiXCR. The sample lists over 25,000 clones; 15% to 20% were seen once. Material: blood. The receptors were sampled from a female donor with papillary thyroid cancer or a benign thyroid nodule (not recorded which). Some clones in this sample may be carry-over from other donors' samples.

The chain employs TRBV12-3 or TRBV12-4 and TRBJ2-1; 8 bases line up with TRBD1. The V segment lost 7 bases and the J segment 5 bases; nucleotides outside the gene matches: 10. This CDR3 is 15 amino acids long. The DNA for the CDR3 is TGTGCCAGCATCCCTTGGACAGGGTCCGACAATGAGCAGTTCTTC. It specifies CASIPWTGSDNEQFF.

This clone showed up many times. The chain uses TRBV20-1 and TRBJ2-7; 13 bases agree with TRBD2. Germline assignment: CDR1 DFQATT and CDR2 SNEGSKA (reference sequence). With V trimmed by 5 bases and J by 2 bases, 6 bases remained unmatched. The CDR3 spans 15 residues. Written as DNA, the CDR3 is TGCAGTGCTCCTTTAACTAGCGGGAGGGCCTACGAGCAGTACTTC. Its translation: CSAPLTSGRAYEQYF.

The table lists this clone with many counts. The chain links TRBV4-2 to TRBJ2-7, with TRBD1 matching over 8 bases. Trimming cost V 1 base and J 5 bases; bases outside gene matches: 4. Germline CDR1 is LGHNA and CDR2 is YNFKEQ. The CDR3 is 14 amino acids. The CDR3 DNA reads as TGTGCCAGCAGCCAAGGGGGACAGGTTGACGAGCAGTACTTC. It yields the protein CASSQGGQVDEQYF.

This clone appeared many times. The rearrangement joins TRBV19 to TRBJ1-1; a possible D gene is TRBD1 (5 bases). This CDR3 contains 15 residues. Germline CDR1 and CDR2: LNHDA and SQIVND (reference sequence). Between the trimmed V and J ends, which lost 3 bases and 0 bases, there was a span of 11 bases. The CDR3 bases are TGTGCCAGTAGTATTAGGGAGGGGATGAACACTGAAGCTTTCTTT. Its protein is CASSIREGMNTEAFF.

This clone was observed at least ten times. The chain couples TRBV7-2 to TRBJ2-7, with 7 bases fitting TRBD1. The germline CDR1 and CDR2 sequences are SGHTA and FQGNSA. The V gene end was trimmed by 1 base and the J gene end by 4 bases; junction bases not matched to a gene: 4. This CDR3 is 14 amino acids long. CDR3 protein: CASSLGDSNYEQYF. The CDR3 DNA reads TGTGCCAGCAGCTTAGGGGACAGTAATTACGAGCAGTACTTC.

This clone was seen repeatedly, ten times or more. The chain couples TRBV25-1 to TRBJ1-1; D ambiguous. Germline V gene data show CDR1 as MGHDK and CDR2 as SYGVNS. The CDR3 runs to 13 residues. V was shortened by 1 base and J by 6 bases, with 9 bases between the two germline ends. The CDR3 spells CASSESGVAEAFF. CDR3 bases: TGTGCCAGCAGTGAATCCGGGGTCGCTGAAGCTTTCTTT.

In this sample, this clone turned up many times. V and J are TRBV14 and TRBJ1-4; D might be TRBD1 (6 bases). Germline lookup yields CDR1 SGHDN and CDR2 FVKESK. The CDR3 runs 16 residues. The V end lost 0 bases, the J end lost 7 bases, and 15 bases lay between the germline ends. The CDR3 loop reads CASSQEQGRTLEKLFF. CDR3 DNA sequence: TGTGCCAGCAGCCAAGAACAGGGAAGGACTCTTGAAAAACTGTTTTTT.

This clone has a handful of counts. The DNA for the CDR3 is TGTGCCACCAGTGATTTGGGACAGGGGGACACCGGGGAGCTGTTTTTT. Its protein product is CATSDLGQGDTGELFF. V usage is TRBV24-1 and J usage is TRBJ2-2; 10 bases agree with TRBD1. There are 16 residues in the CDR3. V gave up 0 bases and J gave up 3 bases; unmatched junction bases: 0. Germline V CDR1 and CDR2: KGHDR, SFDVKD.

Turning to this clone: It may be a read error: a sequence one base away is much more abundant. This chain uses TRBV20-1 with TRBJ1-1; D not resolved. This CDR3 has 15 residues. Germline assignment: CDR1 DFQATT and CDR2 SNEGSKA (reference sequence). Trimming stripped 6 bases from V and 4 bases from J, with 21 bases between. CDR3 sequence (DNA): TGCAGTGCCGCCACGCTCGTAGGGTCGGCCACTGAAGCTTTCTTT. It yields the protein CSAATLVGSATEAFF.

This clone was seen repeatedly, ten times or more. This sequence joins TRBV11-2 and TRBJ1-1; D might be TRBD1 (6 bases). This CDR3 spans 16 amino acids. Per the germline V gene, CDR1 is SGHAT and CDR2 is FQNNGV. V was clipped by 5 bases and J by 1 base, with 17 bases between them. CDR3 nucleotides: TGTGCCAGCAGCCAAAGGGCAGGGGCTCCGAACACTGAAGCTTTCTTT. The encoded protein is CASSQRAGAPNTEAFF.